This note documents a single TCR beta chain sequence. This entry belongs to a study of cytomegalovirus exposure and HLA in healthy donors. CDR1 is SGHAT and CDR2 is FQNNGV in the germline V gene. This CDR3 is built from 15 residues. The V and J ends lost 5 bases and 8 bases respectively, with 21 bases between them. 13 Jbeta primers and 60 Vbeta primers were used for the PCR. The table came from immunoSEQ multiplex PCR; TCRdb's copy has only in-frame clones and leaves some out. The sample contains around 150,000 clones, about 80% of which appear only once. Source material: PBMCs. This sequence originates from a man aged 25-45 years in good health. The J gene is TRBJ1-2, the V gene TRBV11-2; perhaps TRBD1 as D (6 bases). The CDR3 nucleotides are TGTGCCAGCAGCGAGGACAGTGCCCGGGGCTACGGCTACACCTTC. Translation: CASSEDSARGYGYTF. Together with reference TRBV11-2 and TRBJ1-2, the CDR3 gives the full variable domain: EAGVAQSPRYKIIEKRQSVAFWCNPISGHATLYWYQQILGQGPKLLIQFQNNGVVDDSQLPKDRFSAERLKGVDSTLKIQPAKLEDSAVYLCASSEDSARGYGYTFGSGTRLTVV.